These T cell receptor beta chains were read from a single sample in a study of radiotherapy plus CTLA-4 blockade in lung cancer. Some clones are missing from TCRdb's copy, which holds only in-frame ones; the method was immunoSEQ multiplex PCR. The sample lists 90,000 to 100,000 clones; roughly 88% were seen once. Sequences were derived from peripheral blood, sampled from a patient treated with radiotherapy plus ipilimumab. These receptors all stem from a human donor with non-small cell lung cancer that progressed on radiotherapy plus ipilimumab. The conserved cysteine and the conserved F or W are not part of the CDR3 here.

TRBJ2-6,TRBV6-5,ASRALGANVLT
TRBJ2-1,TRBV7-8,ASSLRASESPREQF
TRBJ2-1,TRBV18,ASPWWGRHVPDNEQF
TRBJ1-2,TRBV5-1,ASSFTGTVSAYT
TRBJ2-3,TRBV18,ASSPLDSTDTQY
TRBJ2-7,TRBV4-2,ASSQATTIPYEQY
TRBJ2-5,TRBV30,AWSAGPETQY
-,TRBV2,AKAGGLGSAYEQY
TRBJ2-7,TRBV6-5,DPRGGPYEQY
TRBJ2-7,TRBV5-6,ASSLAVTSRSYEQY
TRBJ1-1,TRBV6-5,ASTGNGVNTEAF
TRBJ2-5,TRBV9,ASSTGWGGQQETQY
TRBJ1-2,TRBV4-1,ASRSTGENYGYT
TRBJ1-1,TRBV10-3,AIGRSREAEAF
TRBJ2-7,TRBV10-2,ASSGGGHYEQY
TRBJ2-3,TRBV29-1,SVELAGASDTQY
TRBJ2-1,TRBV30,AWSDGSIGNEQF
TRBJ2-7,TRBV7-3,ASSLKGQGPYEQY
TRBJ1-2,TRBV19,ASSTRGFEGGYT
TRBJ1-2,TRBV6-5,ASSLGVLGGYT
TRBJ2-1,TRBV10-3,AIRGQTSGMKEQF
TRBJ2-7,TRBV6-5,ASSYSTSAVEQY
TRBJ2-2,TRBV5-1,ASSLIQGPGELF
TRBJ1-2,TRBV11-2,ASSPDGDYGYT
TRBJ2-5,TRBV6-6,ASSLKTSGRQETQY
TRBJ2-1,TRBV30,AWRASGSRDNEQF
TRBJ2-5,TRBV7-2,ASSLSRETQY
TRBJ2-5,TRBV9,ASSVGGPGELETQY
TRBJ1-5,TRBV30,AWSGGPGQPQH
TRBJ2-1,TRBV9,ASSAGQGASGEQF
TRBJ2-3,TRBV4-1,ASSHPRTSGRGDTQY
TRBJ1-5,TRBV18,ASSPGSNQPQH
TRBJ1-2,TRBV25-1,ASSGGNYGYT
TRBJ2-7,TRBV30,AWSEGGKDYEQY
TRBJ1-1,TRBV7-8,ASSPPRGVRNTEAF
TRBJ2-7,TRBV7-2,ASSFEGTPVYEQY
TRBJ2-6,TRBV15,ATSRVGPGANVLT
TRBJ2-1,TRBV19,ASSTSGSENEQF
TRBJ1-1,TRBV19,ASSIMVASFAF
TRBJ1-1,TRBV7-9,ASSLGAGGKITAAF
TRBJ1-1,TRBV11-3,ASSLRGSDTEAF
TRBJ1-5,TRBV7-2,ASSPNRGNQPQH
TRBJ2-5,TRBV7-3,ASSFGSGVGETQY
TRBJ1-1,TRBV6-1,ASGLGSSDTEAF
TRBJ2-2,TRBV9,ASGVSAAANTGELF
TRBJ1-1,TRBV28,ASSSGGWGTEAF
TRBJ1-3,TRBV11-3,ASTGGLSGNTIY
TRBJ2-5,TRBV2,ASLKAGVAFETQY
TRBJ1-1,TRBV5-1,ASSREGGEAF
TRBJ2-1,TRBV6-5,ASRQTGAPYNEQF
TRBJ1-2,TRBV9,ARKTTDMTYGYT